This TCR beta chain was captured in a study of molecular identifiers for immune sequencing clone quantification. Via MiXCR, TCRdb re-called the PCR reads, giving one row per CDR3 protein. The table shows about 500,000 distinct CDR3 sequences, with around 23% occurring only once. Trimming stripped 5 bases from V and 3 bases from J, with 17 bases between. CDR3 length: 15 amino acids. Germline V gene sequence: CDR1 SGHTA, CDR2 FQGNSA. Using a CD8+CD4-CCR7+CD45RA+ phenotype, naive CD8 T cells were sorted. This clonotype was counted ten times or more. The sequence was obtained from a human donor in good health. Some libraries in this study had Jurkat cell RNA spiked in. V gene TRBV7-2 combines with J gene TRBJ2-7, with D uncertain. The sample was naive CD8+ T cells from blood, with Jurkat cell RNA spiked in. Subset noted: FACS-sorted CD8+CD4-CCR7+CD45RA+ naive T cells. CDR3 DNA: TGTGCCAGCAGCCCCAGCGACGGGCGGTACTACGAGCAGTACTTC. It codes for CASSPSDGRYYEQYF.